Each of the 10 T cell receptor beta chains below was sequenced from the same sample in a study of long-term antiretroviral therapy in people with HIV. The authors ran the immunoSEQ assay, v3.0, at survey level. Assay used: immunoSEQ multiplex PCR; TCRdb lists only in-frame clones, some missing. The sample yields tens of thousands of clones, 70% to 90% seen once. The sequencing here drew on unsorted PBMCs, taken 0.6 years after starting antiretroviral therapy. The receptors come from a man aged 55 to 70 with HIV.

This clone was seen a handful of times. The rearrangement links TRBV14 to TRBJ2-7; 7 bases fit TRBD1. This CDR3 region has 14 residues. CDR1 SGHDN and CDR2 FVKESK come from the germline V gene. V shed 3 bases and J 2 bases; nucleotides not matched to a gene: 4. The CDR3 region is CASSHGQAPYEQYF. The CDR3 coding sequence is TGTGCCAGCAGCCATGGACAGGCACCCTACGAGCAGTACTTC.

The CDR3 DNA follows: TGTGCCAGCAGCTTGAGACTAATTGGGGAGCTGTTTTTT. Its protein product is CASSLRLIGELFF. V usage is TRBV5-8 and J usage is TRBJ2-2; a weak D match, TRBD2 (5 bases). Trimming took off 1 base at V and 8 bases at J, with 9 bases between the two ends. This CDR3 comprises 13 residues. Looked up from germline, CDR1 is SGHTS and CDR2 is YDEGEE.

V gene TRBV6-7 combines with J gene TRBJ2-7; D unclear. TRBV6-7 is reported as an ORF; its role is uncertain. Trimming removed 5 bases at V and 2 bases at J, with 7 bases between. The CDR3 totals 12 residues. The CDR3 is CASSQATYEQYF. The CDR3 DNA reads TGTGCCAGCAGTCAGGCCACCTACGAGCAGTACTTC.

The V and J genes are TRBV13 and TRBJ2-6, with D unclear. The CDR3 runs 18 residues. V gave up 5 bases and J gave up 3 bases, with 20 bases separating them. Germline V gives CDR1 PRHDT, CDR2 FYEKMQ (reference sequence). The chain's CDR3 is CASSSLRAEVNGANVLTF. The CDR3 DNA sequence: TGTGCCAGCAGCAGCCTCCGGGCCGAGGTGAATGGGGCCAACGTCCTGACTTTC.

V gene TRBV5-1 combines with J gene TRBJ2-5; the D call may be TRBD1 or TRBD2 (6 bases each). CDR1 and CDR2 from the germline V gene are SGHRS and YFSETQ. V lost 1 base and J lost 2, with 9 bases in between. CDR3 length: 14 residues. CDR3 nucleotide sequence: TGCGCCAGCAGCTTGTGGGGGGCTCAAGAGACCCAGTACTTC. Its protein is CASSLWGAQETQYF.

The J gene is TRBJ2-3, the V gene TRBV7-9, with a tentative D call TRBD2 (6 bases). With 6 bases removed from V and 2 bases from J, the gap between germline ends came to 18 bases. The CDR3 consists of 16 residues. Germline V gene data show CDR1 as SEHNR and CDR2 as FQNEAQ (reference sequence). The CDR3 here is CASSRPRGRDTDTQYF. The CDR3 bases are TGTGCCAGCAGTCGACCGCGGGGACGAGACACAGATACGCAGTATTTT.

The chain links TRBV28 to TRBJ2-5; TRBD2 is a possible D gene (7 bases). Trimming took 8 bases from V and 7 from J, leaving 14 bases between them. From germline, CDR1 is MDHEN and CDR2 SYDVKM. The CDR3 length is 12 residues. The CDR3 coding sequence is TGTGCCAGCCATCCTAGGGGGGGGACCCAGTACTTC. It yields the protein CASHPRGGTQYF.

In this sample, this clone turned up a few times. V and J are TRBV7-3 and TRBJ2-2; 8 bases line up with TRBD2. The CDR3 length is 14 residues. V shed 6 bases and J 4 bases; nucleotides not matched to a gene: 4. Germline lookup yields CDR1 SGHTA and CDR2 FQGTGA. The CDR3 is CASRAGDRTGELFF. CDR3 nucleotides: TGTGCCAGCAGAGCGGGGGACCGCACCGGGGAGCTGTTTTTT.

This clone was counted only a few times. This chain uses TRBV5-1 with TRBJ1-2; no clear D. Trimming took 4 bases from V and 4 from J, leaving 14 bases between them. CDR3 length: 14 residues. The germline CDR1 and CDR2 sequences are SGHRS and YFSETQ. CDR3 coding DNA: TGCGCCAGCAGCGCCTTACAGAGTACCTATGGCTACACCTTC. Amino acid sequence: CASSALQSTYGYTF.

This chain uses TRBV7-3 with TRBJ2-3; the D is unclear. The V gene's germline CDR1 is SGHTA and CDR2 FQGTGA. The V gene lost 5 bases and the J gene lost 2 bases, with 20 bases spanning the gap. This CDR3 region has 17 residues. The CDR3 here is CASSPNSRLLSTDTQYF. CDR3 coding DNA: TGTGCCAGCAGCCCGAATTCCCGTTTACTTTCCACAGATACGCAGTATTTT. The whole variable domain, remainder taken from reference TRBV7-3 and TRBJ2-3, is GAGVSQTPSNKVTEKGKYVELRCDPISGHTALYWYRQSLGQGPEFLIYFQGTGAADDSGLPNDRFFAVRPEGSVSTLKIQRTERGDSAVYLCASSPNSRLLSTDTQYFGPGTRLTVL.